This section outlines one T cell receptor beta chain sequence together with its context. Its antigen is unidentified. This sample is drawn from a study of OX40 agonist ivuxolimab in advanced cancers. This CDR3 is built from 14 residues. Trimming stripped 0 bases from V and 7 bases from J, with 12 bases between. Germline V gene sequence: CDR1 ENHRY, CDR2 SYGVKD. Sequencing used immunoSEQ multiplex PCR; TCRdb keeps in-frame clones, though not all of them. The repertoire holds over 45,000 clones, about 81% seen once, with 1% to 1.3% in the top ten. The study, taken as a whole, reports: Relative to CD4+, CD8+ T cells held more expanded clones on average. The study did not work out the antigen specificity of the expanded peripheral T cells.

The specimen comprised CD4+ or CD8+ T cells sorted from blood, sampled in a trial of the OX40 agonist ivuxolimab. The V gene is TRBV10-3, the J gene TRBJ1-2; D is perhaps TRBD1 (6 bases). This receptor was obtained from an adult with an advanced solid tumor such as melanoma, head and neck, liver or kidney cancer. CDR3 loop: CAISESGGARGYTF. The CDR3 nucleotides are TGTGCCATCAGTGAGTCGGGGGGGGCGCGTGGCTACACCTTC.